The next 8 T cell receptor beta chains were all read from a single sample in a study of shared clonotypes between healthy human individuals. Naive CD8 isolation took CD45RO-negative cells positively selected for CCR7 and excluded terminally differentiated effector memory CD45RA+ cells. Sequencing used immunoSEQ multiplex PCR; TCRdb keeps in-frame clones, though not all of them. The table includes about 2 million clones, approximately 94% detected once. Sequencing was done on a sample of naive CD8+ T cells sorted from blood. Receptors originate from a man aged 18 to 35 in good health.

The chain is built from TRBV4-1 and TRBJ2-6; possible D gene TRBD1, 6 bases. This CDR3 comprises 16 residues. Trimming removed 3 bases from V and 3 bases from J, with 12 bases in between. The germline V gene encodes CDR1 MGHRA and CDR2 YSYEKL. This CDR3 is CASSQQTGFGANVLTF. As DNA, the CDR3 is TGCGCCAGCAGCCAGCAAACAGGGTTTGGGGCCAACGTCCTGACTTTC.

The chain couples TRBV10-3 to TRBJ2-7; 8 bases map to TRBD2. CDR1 is ENHRY and CDR2 is SYGVKD in the germline V gene. CDR3 length: 14 residues. After removal of 8 bases from V and 5 bases from J, the junction contained 11 bases not matched to a gene. CDR3 in DNA: TGTGCCATCCGCCTGCAGCGGGAGTTCGACGAGCAGTACTTC. Translation gives CAIRLQREFDEQYF.

This sequence joins TRBV4-3 and TRBJ2-5; D is uncertain. The germline V gene encodes CDR1 LGHNA and CDR2 YSLEER. Trimming took off 1 base at V and 2 bases at J, with 11 bases between the two ends. The CDR3 has 15 amino acids. The CDR3 is CASSQGAGFQETQYF. In DNA form, the CDR3 reads TGCGCCAGCAGCCAAGGGGCCGGGTTTCAAGAGACCCAGTACTTC.

This chain joins TRBV27 and TRBJ2-7, with 12 positions matching TRBD1. From germline, CDR1 is MNHEY and CDR2 SMNVEV (reference sequence). After removal of 5 bases from V and 0 bases from J, the junction contained 5 bases not matched to a gene. The CDR3 is made up of 16 amino acids. The CDR3 DNA reads as TGTGCCAGCAGTCCCCTGGGACAGGGGGCCTCCTACGAGCAGTACTTC. Its protein product is CASSPLGQGASYEQYF.

V is TRBV29-1 and J is TRBJ1-2; maybe TRBD1 (6 bases). The ends were cut back, 3 bases at V and 6 bases at J, with 20 bases in the middle. Looked up from germline, CDR1 is SQVTM and CDR2 is ANQGSEA. The CDR3 loop spans 15 amino acids. CDR3 coding DNA: TGCAGCGTTGACGGGGGGGCGACGTTTAGGGATGGCTACACCTTC. This codes for CSVDGGATFRDGYTF.

The chain recombines TRBV9 with TRBJ2-2; a weak D match, TRBD2 (5 bases). Germline V lookup: CDR1 SGDLS, CDR2 YYNGEE. This CDR3 has 14 amino acids. V lost 1 base, J lost 2 bases, and 6 bases lay in between. The CDR3 sequence: CASSVLANTGELFF. The CDR3 DNA reads as TGTGCCAGCAGCGTACTAGCTAACACCGGGGAGCTGTTTTTT.

About this clone: Other DNA sequences in the same sample also yield this CDR3. The rearrangement uses TRBV19 and TRBJ2-7; 7 bases agree with TRBD2. Germline V gene lookup returns CDR1 LNHDA and CDR2 SQIVND (reference sequence). V lost 3 bases, J lost 1 base, and 3 bases stayed unmatched. This CDR3 is built from 14 residues. CDR3 nucleotide sequence: TGTGCCAGTAGTATTCTAGCGGATTCCTACGAGCAGTACTTC. Its translation is CASSILADSYEQYF.

CDR3 sequence reads: CASSLKGQNYGYTF. As DNA, the CDR3 is TGTGCCAGCAGCTTGAAGGGACAGAACTATGGCTACACCTTC. V and J are TRBV5-6 and TRBJ1-2, with TRBD1 matching 7 bases. Germline CDR1 is SGHDT and CDR2 is YYEEEE. Trimming cost V 1 base and J 2 bases; bases outside gene matches: 2. The CDR3 contains 14 residues.